A selection of T cell receptor beta chains follows, all from one sample in a study of blood T cell repertoires in COVID-19. Measured with immunoSEQ multiplex PCR; TCRdb has only the in-frame clones, and not every one. The sample has roughly 230,000 clones; roughly 80% are singletons. Sequencing was carried out using peripheral blood. These receptors came from a woman of 80 years or more with acute or convalescent COVID-19. The CDR3 runs from the conserved cysteine through the conserved F or W. A D gene is named only where the DNA matches it firmly. Rows may omit the clone size; those that give it use once, few, many or a size class.

CASSPDRINQPQHF	TGTGCCAGCAGTCCTGACAGGATCAATCAGCCCCAGCATTTT	TRBV25-1	NA	NA	14	TRBJ1-5
CASSLGDRDNTEAFF	TGTGCCAGCAGCTTAGGGGACAGGGACAACACTGAAGCTTTCTTT	TRBV13	NA	TRBD1	15	TRBJ1-1
CASSAVTSGYNEQFF	TGTGCCAGCAGTGCTGTCACTAGCGGATACAATGAGCAGTTCTTC	TRBV28	NA	TRBD2	15	TRBJ2-1
CASSVGGQGLGEKLFF	TGTGCCAGCAGCGTAGGGGGGCAGGGCCTTGGTGAAAAACTGTTTTTT	TRBV9	NA	NA	16	TRBJ1-4
CASSMGGGRSIQETQYF	TGTGCCAGTAGTATGGGGGGGGGACGATCGATCCAAGAGACCCAGTACTTC	TRBV19	NA	TRBD2	17	TRBJ2-5
CASCRDRASNQPQHF	TGTGCCAGCTGCCGGGACAGGGCTAGCAATCAGCCCCAGCATTTT	TRBV6-5	NA	TRBD1	15	TRBJ1-5
CASRYGGSQETQYF	TGTGCCAGCCGATATGGGGGGAGTCAAGAGACCCAGTACTTC	TRBV6-5	NA	NA	14	TRBJ2-5
CASSPQGDTDTQYF	TGCGCCAGCAGTCCACAGGGAGATACAGATACGCAGTATTTT	TRBV5-1	NA	NA	14	TRBJ2-3
CASSPVGTMNTEAFF	TGTGCCAGCAGCCCCGTGGGTACTATGAACACTGAAGCTTTCTTT	TRBV6-5	once	NA	15	TRBJ1-1
CASSEGPYNEQFF	TGTGCCAGCAGTGAAGGGCCCTACAATGAGCAGTTCTTC	TRBV6-1	once	NA	13	TRBJ2-1
CASSIYGPQETQYF	TGTGCCAGTAGTATATATGGGCCGCAAGAGACCCAGTACTTC	TRBV19	NA	NA	14	TRBJ2-5
CASNHGGREFNEQFF	TGTGCCAGCAACCATGGCGGGAGGGAATTCAATGAGCAGTTCTTC	TRBV7-9	NA	TRBD2	15	TRBJ2-1
CASGGAARNTKAFF	TGTGCCAGCGGAGGTGCCGCCCGCAACACTAAAGCTTTCTTT	TRBV3-1/TRBV3-2	NA	NA	14	TRBJ1-1
CASSSYTTGFSAKNIQYF	TGCGCCAGCAGCTCGTACACAACAGGGTTTAGCGCCAAAAACATTCAGTACTTC	TRBV5-1	NA	NA	18	TRBJ2-4
CASSPSGNYGYTF	TGTGCCAGCAGCCCATCAGGGAACTATGGCTACACCTTC	TRBV6-5	NA	NA	13	TRBJ1-2
CASSADRVILAKNIQYF	TGTGCCAGTAGTGCGGACAGGGTAATCCTGGCCAAAAACATTCAGTACTTC	TRBV19	NA	TRBD1	17	TRBJ2-4
CAISESVSLKYNEQFF	TGTGCCATCAGTGAGTCGGTTTCACTCAAATACAATGAGCAGTTCTTC	TRBV10-3	NA	NA	16	TRBJ2-1
CASSQAKGADSPLHF	TGTGCCAGCAGCCAAGCTAAGGGGGCAGATTCACCCCTCCACTTT	TRBV4-2	NA	TRBD1	15	TRBJ1-6
CASRAGHQGLAGAGNEQFF	TGTGCCAGCAGAGCGGGACACCAGGGACTAGCGGGAGCTGGCAATGAGCAGTTCTTC	TRBV19	few	TRBD2	19	TRBJ2-1
CASSEGQGNTEAFF	TGCGCCAGCAGTGAGGGACAGGGGAACACTGAAGCTTTCTTT	TRBV10-1	NA	TRBD1	14	TRBJ1-1
CASGTGTASGNTIYF	TGTGCCAGCGGGACAGGGACGGCTAGTGGAAACACCATATATTTT	TRBV28	NA	TRBD1	15	TRBJ1-3
CASSKGLGETQYF	TGTGCCAGCAGCAAGGGACTGGGAGAGACCCAGTACTTC	TRBV21-1	NA	NA	13	TRBJ2-5
CASSQASGYNEQFF	TGTGCCAGCAGCCAGGCTAGTGGCTACAATGAGCAGTTCTTC	TRBV3-1/TRBV3-2	NA	NA	14	TRBJ2-1
CASSLGSGYTEAFF	TGCGCCAGCAGCTTGGGGTCCGGTTACACTGAAGCTTTCTTT	TRBV5-1	NA	NA	14	TRBJ1-1
CASSQAPGAGDVSETQYF	TGTGCCAGCAGCCAAGCCCCCGGGGCGGGAGACGTTTCGGAGACCCAGTACTTC	TRBV4-2	NA	TRBD2	18	TRBJ2-5
CASSTGFNSPLHF	TGTGCCAGCAGTACAGGGTTTAACTCACCCCTCCACTTT	TRBV9	once	NA	13	TRBJ1-6
CASTTGLAGLADSYNEQFF	TGTGCCAGCACCACCGGACTAGCGGGCTTAGCCGACTCTTACAATGAGCAGTTCTTC	TRBV5-5	NA	TRBD2	19	TRBJ2-1
CASRPTGRETQYF	TGTGCCAGCAGGCCGACAGGGCGAGAGACCCAGTACTTC	TRBV2	NA	TRBD1	13	TRBJ2-5
CASSEFGAGGPTDTQYF	TGTGCCAGCAGTGAATTCGGGGCGGGAGGGCCAACAGATACGCAGTATTTT	TRBV6-1	NA	TRBD2	17	TRBJ2-3
CASSVGSGGDYEQFF	TGTGCCAGCAGCGTAGGGAGCGGGGGGGACTATGAGCAGTTCTTC	TRBV9	NA	TRBD2	15	TRBJ2-1
CATSDRTGRNQPQHF	TGTGCCACCAGTGATCGGACAGGAAGGAATCAGCCCCAGCATTTT	TRBV24-1	NA	TRBD1	15	TRBJ1-5
CASSQGSGGVDTQYF	TGCGCCAGCAGCCAAGGGAGCGGGGGGGTGGATACGCAGTATTTT	TRBV4-1	NA	TRBD2	15	TRBJ2-3
CASSQVSGDTEAFF	TGTGCCAGCAGCCAAGTCTCGGGTGACACTGAAGCTTTCTTT	TRBV3-1/TRBV3-2	NA	NA	14	TRBJ1-1
CASSYLAGSRSYEQYF	TGTGCCAGCAGTTACTTAGCGGGGAGCCGCTCCTACGAGCAGTACTTC	TRBV6-5	NA	TRBD2	16	TRBJ2-7
CASPIGRSGGDGYTF	TGTGCCAGCCCTATAGGGCGATCCGGAGGGGATGGCTACACCTTC	TRBV7-9	NA	NA	15	TRBJ1-2
CASTLGGGAYGYTF	TGTGCCAGCACCTTGGGGGGGGGAGCCTATGGCTACACCTTC	TRBV5-8	NA	NA	14	TRBJ1-2
CASKYTDVSYEQYF	TGTGCCAGCAAATATACAGATGTCTCCTACGAGCAGTACTTC	TRBV6-5	NA	NA	14	TRBJ2-7
CASSPDRSNEKLFF	TGTGCCAGCAGCCCTGACAGGAGTAATGAAAAACTGTTTTTT	TRBV7-9	once	NA	14	TRBJ1-4
CASSLFSGSNQPQHF	TGTGCCAGCAGTTTATTTTCGGGGAGTAATCAGCCCCAGCATTTT	TRBV28	once	NA	15	TRBJ1-5
CASSLTGFQGYTF	TGTGCCAGCAGCCTGACAGGGTTCCAGGGCTACACCTTC	TRBV25-1	NA	TRBD1	13	TRBJ1-2
CASSRTGDSNQPQHF	TGCGCCAGCAGCCGGACAGGGGATAGCAATCAGCCCCAGCATTTT	TRBV4-1	NA	TRBD1	15	TRBJ1-5
CASSIGTGNYGYTF	TGTGCCAGCAGTATCGGGACAGGGAACTATGGCTACACCTTC	TRBV28	few	TRBD1	14	TRBJ1-2
CASSDYSNLDRAGNTIYF	TGTGCCAGCAGTGACTATTCCAATTTAGACAGGGCTGGAAACACCATATATTTT	TRBV6-4	NA	TRBD1	18	TRBJ1-3
CASSQSGTGAVINTIYF	TGTGCCAGCAGCCAATCCGGGACAGGGGCGGTGATCAACACCATATATTTT	TRBV5-8	NA	TRBD1	17	TRBJ1-3
CASSLDRGRNQPQHF	TGTGCCAGCAGCCTGGACAGGGGGCGCAATCAGCCCCAGCATTTT	TRBV7-2	NA	TRBD1	15	TRBJ1-5
CASSLSSQETQYF	TGCGCCAGCAGCCTCTCCTCCCAAGAGACCCAGTACTTC	TRBV5-1	NA	NA	13	TRBJ2-5
CASSQERLSTEAFF	TGTGCCAGCAGCCAAGAGCGGTTGAGCACTGAAGCTTTCTTT	TRBV3-1/TRBV3-2	NA	NA	14	TRBJ1-1